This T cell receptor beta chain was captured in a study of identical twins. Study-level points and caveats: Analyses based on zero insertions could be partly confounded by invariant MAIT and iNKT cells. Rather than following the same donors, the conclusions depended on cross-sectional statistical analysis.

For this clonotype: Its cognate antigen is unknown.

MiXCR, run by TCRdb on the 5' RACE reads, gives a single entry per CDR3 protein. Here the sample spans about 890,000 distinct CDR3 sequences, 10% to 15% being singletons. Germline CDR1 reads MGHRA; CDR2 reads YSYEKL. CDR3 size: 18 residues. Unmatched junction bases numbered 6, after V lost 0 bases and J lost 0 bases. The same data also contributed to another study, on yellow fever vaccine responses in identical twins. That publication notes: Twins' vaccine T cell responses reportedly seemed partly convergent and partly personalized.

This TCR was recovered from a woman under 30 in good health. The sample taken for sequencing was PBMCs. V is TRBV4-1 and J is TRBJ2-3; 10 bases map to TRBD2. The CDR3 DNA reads TGCGCCAGCAGCCAAGATCATAAGACTAGCGGGAGCACAGATACGCAGTATTTT. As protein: CASSQDHKTSGSTDTQYF.